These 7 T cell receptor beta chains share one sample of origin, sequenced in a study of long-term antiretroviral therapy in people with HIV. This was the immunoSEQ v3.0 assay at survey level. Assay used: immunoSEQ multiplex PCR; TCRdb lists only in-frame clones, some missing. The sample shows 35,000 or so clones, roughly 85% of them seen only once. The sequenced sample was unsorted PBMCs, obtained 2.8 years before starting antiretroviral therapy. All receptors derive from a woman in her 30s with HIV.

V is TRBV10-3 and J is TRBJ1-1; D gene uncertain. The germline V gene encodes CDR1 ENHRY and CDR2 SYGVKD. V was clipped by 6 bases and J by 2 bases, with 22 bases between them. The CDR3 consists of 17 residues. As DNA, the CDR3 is TGTGCCATCAGCCAGTCAAAGACGCCCCCAGGTAACACTGAAGCTTTCTTT. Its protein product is CAISQSKTPPGNTEAFF.

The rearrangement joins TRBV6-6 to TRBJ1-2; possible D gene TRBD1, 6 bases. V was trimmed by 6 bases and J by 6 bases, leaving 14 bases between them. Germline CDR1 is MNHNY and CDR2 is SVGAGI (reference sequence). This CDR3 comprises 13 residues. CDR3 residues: CASRNTGLHGYTF. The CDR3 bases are TGTGCCAGCAGAAATACAGGGTTACATGGCTACACCTTC.

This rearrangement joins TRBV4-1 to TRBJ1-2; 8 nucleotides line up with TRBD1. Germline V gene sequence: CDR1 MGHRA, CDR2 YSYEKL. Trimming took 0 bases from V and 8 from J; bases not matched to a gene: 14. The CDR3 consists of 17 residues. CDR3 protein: CASSQDEGTGSARGYTF. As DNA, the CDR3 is TGCGCCAGCAGCCAAGATGAAGGGACAGGTAGCGCTCGGGGCTACACCTTC.

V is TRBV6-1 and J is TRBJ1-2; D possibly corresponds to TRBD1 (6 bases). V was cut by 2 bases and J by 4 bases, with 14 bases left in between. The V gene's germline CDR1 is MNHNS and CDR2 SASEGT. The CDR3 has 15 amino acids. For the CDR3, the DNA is TGTGCCAGCAGTGAATCACAGGGAAATTTCTATGGCTACACCTTC. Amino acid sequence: CASSESQGNFYGYTF.

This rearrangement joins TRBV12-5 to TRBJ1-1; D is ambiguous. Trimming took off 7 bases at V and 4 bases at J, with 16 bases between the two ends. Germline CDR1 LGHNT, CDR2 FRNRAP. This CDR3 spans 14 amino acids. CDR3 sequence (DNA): TGTGCTAGTGCCTCAACACTAGGCGGCACTGAAGCTTTCTTT. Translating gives CASASTLGGTEAFF.

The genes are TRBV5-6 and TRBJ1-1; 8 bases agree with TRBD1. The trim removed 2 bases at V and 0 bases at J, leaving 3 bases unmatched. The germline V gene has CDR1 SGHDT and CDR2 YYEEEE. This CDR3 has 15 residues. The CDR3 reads CASSFRGLLNTEAFF. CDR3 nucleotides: TGTGCCAGCAGCTTCAGGGGGCTATTGAACACTGAAGCTTTCTTT.

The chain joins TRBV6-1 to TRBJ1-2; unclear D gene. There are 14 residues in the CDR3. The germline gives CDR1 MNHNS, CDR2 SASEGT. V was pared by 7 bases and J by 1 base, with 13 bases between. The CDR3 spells CASKNLGVNYGYTF. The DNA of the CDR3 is TGTGCCAGCAAGAATCTCGGGGTTAACTATGGCTACACCTTC.